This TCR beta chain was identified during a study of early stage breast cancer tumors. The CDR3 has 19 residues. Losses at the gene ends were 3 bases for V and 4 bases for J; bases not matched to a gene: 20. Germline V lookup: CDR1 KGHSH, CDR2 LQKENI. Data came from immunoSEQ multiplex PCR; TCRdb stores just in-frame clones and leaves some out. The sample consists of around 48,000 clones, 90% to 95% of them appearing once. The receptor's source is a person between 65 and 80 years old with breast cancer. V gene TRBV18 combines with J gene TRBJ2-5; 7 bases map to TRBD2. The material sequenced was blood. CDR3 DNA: TGTGCCAGCTCACCTCCACGTACGGGAGTGGGGGGGAGAGGAGAGACCCAGTACTTC. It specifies CASSPPRTGVGGRGETQYF.